This TCR beta chain comes out of a study of blood T cells in healthy people across ages. Study information: Template switching retrieved approximately one barcoded beta molecule for each two T cells. Study-wide results and caveats: It was not possible, with unsorted PBMCs, to conclusively compare naive and antigen-experienced cells.

With regard to this clonotype: Its specificity is not known. One end of the junction is discordant with germline, which a read error may explain.

PBMCs were isolated at a quantity of at least 6 million per sample. Per sample, extraction of total RNA gave at least 5.5 micrograms in every case. It was with a sample-barcoded 5' primer and a J-beta primer mix that a second PCR of about 7 to 12 cycles was run. TCRdb used MiXCR to reprocess the 5' RACE reads, holding one entry per CDR3 protein. The table includes about 1,400,000 distinct CDR3 sequences, 42% detected once. Germline CDR1 reads SNHLY; CDR2 reads FYNNEI. This CDR3 contains 13 residues. This TCR was sampled from a young woman in good health. The sequencing input was blood. The rearrangement joins TRBV2 to TRBJ2-1; 14 bases match TRBD2. The CDR3 sequence is CVSSGTSGRGPFF. The CDR3 nucleotides are TGTGTCAGCTCCGGGACTAGCGGGAGAGGTCCGTTCTTC.